This T cell receptor beta chain is from a study of CD8 T cells in Susac syndrome (dated by TCRdb to the late 2010s). In the study overall: Of the Susac syndrome patients who were sequenced, over five had clinically active disease and fewer than ten were in clinical remission. At blood withdrawal, Susac syndrome patients were therapy-naive, treated with corticosteroids (with IVIg additionally given to some), or treated with IVIg alone. Repertoire sequencing was used to test whether CD8+ T cell activation and differentiation in Susac syndrome was antigen driven. Results the study describes overall, beyond this receptor: The study acknowledged that relatively few individuals were included in the TCR sequencing and HLA analysis. No clonal expansion was detected in the CD4+ T cell repertoire of Susac syndrome patients.

As regards this clonotype: Its specific antigen is unknown. No quality values exist for individual bases; no much larger clone is one base distant.

The V end loses 2 bases and the J end loses 2 bases, and a stretch of 7 bases separates them. The germline V gene encodes CDR1 SGHRS and CDR2 YFSETQ. Taken from cysteine to phenylalanine, the CDR3 has 13 residues. Only CDR3 DNA remains: 39 bases, in frame from the first base. Peripheral blood CD8+ and CD4+ T cells from healthy donors, Susac syndrome patients and multiple sclerosis patients were profiled by high-throughput TCR beta sequencing. Susac syndrome patients met recently defined diagnostic criteria for definite or probable disease. CD8+ TEMRA cells were enriched by FACS, while bulk CD8+ and CD4+ T cells were purified by magnetic negative isolation. Blood was drawn into EDTA tubes, processed within 24 hours, and PBMCs were isolated by density gradient centrifugation. PBMCs intended for TCR sequencing were cryopreserved in liquid nitrogen and were subsequently thawed in a 37 degrees C water bath. Purity of sorted or isolated CD4+, CD8+ and CD8+ TEMRA cells was at least 90%.

RNA was extracted using the RNeasy kit, and roughly 0.5 to 1 ug of the RNA was reverse transcribed with random hexamers. The immunoSEQ multiplex PCR assay, covering 54 Vbeta and 13 Jbeta segments, was used to amplify TCR beta CDR3 regions. To correct PCR amplification bias, a synthetic template baseline was used for both primer optimization and computational correction. The paper's processing steps were these. Reads were annotated to V, D and J genes according to IMGT and were analyzed with immunoSEQ Analyzer, with only productive sequences retained. Clonality was computed as one minus Shannon entropy normalized by log2 of the number of productive unique sequences. For each patient and control, public and private clones were evaluated within the 100 most prevalent clones. A clone was defined as Susac-specific if it was absent from the healthy and MS cohorts, from some 980 published viral clones and from other ImmuneACCESS disease sequences. The public sequencing data were trimmed at Q25 with fastp and processed into clonotypes with MiXCR by TCRdb, which kept only in-frame beta chains. Each CDR3 protein gets just one entry, which takes the most common genes and DNA from the rows behind it. These V and J calls are TCRdb output, not the study's own analysis. The sample records about 140,000 distinct CDR3 sequences, about 95% of which are singletons. The ten largest make up roughly 0.14% of the sample.

The chain employs TRBV5-1 and TRBJ1-2, with the D gene not clear enough to name. What was sequenced was CD4+ T cells from PBMCs. This TCR derives from a human donor with Susac syndrome. The CDR3 corresponds to CASSFDTNYGYTF. The nucleotide sequence is TGCGCCAGCAGCTTCGACACGAACTATGGCTACACCTTC.